One and the same sample provided the 29 T cell receptor beta chains below, sequenced in a study of siplizumab effects on memory and regulatory T cells. Assay used: immunoSEQ multiplex PCR; TCRdb lists only in-frame clones, some missing. The table lists about 40,000 clones, more than 70% of them singletons. Source material: naive CD4+ T cells sorted from blood. The receptors derive from a human donor in good health.

The chain carries TRBV9 and TRBJ1-3; tentative D call: TRBD1 (5 bases). CDR1 is SGDLS and CDR2 is YYNGEE in the germline V gene. The CDR3 has 14 amino acids. Trimming took 3 bases from V and 1 from J, leaving 8 bases between them. CDR3 DNA: TGTGCCAGCAGCGGGGGGATTTCTGGAAACACCATATATTTT. It yields the protein CASSGGISGNTIYF.

The J gene is TRBJ2-7, the V gene TRBV30, with D unclear. Trimming removed 2 bases from V and 1 base from J, with 12 bases in between. Germline assignment: CDR1 GTSNPN and CDR2 SVGIG (reference sequence). The CDR3 spans 14 residues. This CDR3 reads CAWSPDGSSYEQYF. Written as DNA, the CDR3 is TGTGCCTGGAGTCCAGACGGTAGTTCCTACGAGCAGTACTTC.

The V and J genes are TRBV20-1 and TRBJ2-1; D gene unclear. In germline, CDR1 is DFQATT, CDR2 SNEGSKA (reference sequence). The V end lost 0 bases, the J end lost 9 bases, and 6 bases lay between the germline ends. The CDR3 loop spans 11 amino acids. The CDR3 DNA sequence: TGCAGTGCTAGAGATTGGCCTGAGCAGTTCTTC. This translates into CSARDWPEQFF.

For the CDR3, the DNA is TGCGCCAGCAGCTTGGGACTAGCGGTTTACAATGAGCAGTTCTTC. Its translation: CASSLGLAVYNEQFF. This chain joins TRBV5-1 and TRBJ2-1; 9 bases are shared with TRBD2. The CDR3 loop spans 15 amino acids. CDR1 and CDR2 from the germline V gene are SGHRS and YFSETQ. V was pared by 0 bases and J by 4 bases, with 2 bases of the junction left unmatched.

This clone was recorded a few times. The J gene is TRBJ1-3, the V gene TRBV2; a possible D gene is TRBD1 (5 bases). Trimming pared 5 bases from V and 2 bases from J, leaving 10 bases between. Per the germline V gene, CDR1 is SNHLY and CDR2 is FYNNEI. The CDR3 runs to 14 residues. Here the CDR3 DNA reads TGTGCCAGCAGTAGCGGGGACCCTGGAAACACCATATATTTT. Protein product: CASSSGDPGNTIYF.

This chain joins TRBV5-6 and TRBJ1-4, with 8 bases matching TRBD1. Germline loops: CDR1 SGHDT, CDR2 YYEEEE. The CDR3 has 13 amino acids. With V trimmed by 4 bases and J by 8 bases, 4 bases remained unmatched. CDR3 nucleotide sequence: TGTGCCAGCAGCCTCCAGGGGGCGGAAAAACTGTTTTTT. Residues: CASSLQGAEKLFF.

The rearrangement uses TRBV15 and TRBJ2-4; no firm D call. CDR3 size: 13 residues. Trimming stripped 8 bases from V and 15 bases from J, with 23 bases between. The germline V gene has CDR1 LNHNV and CDR2 YYDKDF (reference sequence). This chain's CDR3 is CATSEVPTFRMYF. CDR3 in DNA: TGTGCCACCTCCGAGGTTCCGACGTTTCGGATGTACTTC.

J is TRBJ1-4 and V is TRBV27; 11 bases are a match to TRBD1. Germline CDR1 is MNHEY and CDR2 is SMNVEV (reference sequence). V gave up 8 bases and J gave up 8 bases; unmatched junction bases: 4. The CDR3 contains 13 residues. The CDR3 bases are TGTGCCAGCGCGGACAGGGGGCGAGAAAAACTGTTTTTT. Translated: CASADRGREKLFF.

The chain couples TRBV18 to TRBJ2-3, with 9 bases matching TRBD2. Trimming cost V 1 base and J 2 bases; bases outside gene matches: 1. Germline-derived CDR1 and CDR2 are KGHSH and LQKENI. CDR3 length equals 15 residues. The CDR3 spells CASSPLAGATDTQYF. CDR3 coding DNA: TGTGCCAGCTCACCACTAGCGGGGGCCACAGATACGCAGTATTTT.

V gene TRBV5-1 combines with J gene TRBJ2-7, with TRBD1 matching over 10 bases. Germline CDR1 and CDR2: SGHRS and YFSETQ. V was clipped by 4 bases and J by 4 bases; unmatched bases: 5. The CDR3 runs 14 residues. As DNA, the CDR3 is TGCGCCAGCAGCCCCGGGACAGGGGTTTACGAGCAGTACTTC. Protein: CASSPGTGVYEQYF.

V usage is TRBV7-2 and J usage is TRBJ2-7, with D perhaps TRBD1 (6 bases). Looked up from germline, CDR1 is SGHTA and CDR2 is FQGNSA. The CDR3 consists of 11 residues. The V and J ends lost 5 bases and 6 bases respectively, with 8 bases between them. This CDR3 is CASSQGLEQYF. As DNA, the CDR3 is TGTGCCAGCAGCCAGGGGCTCGAGCAGTACTTC.

This clone was detected only once. CDR3 DNA sequence: TGCGCCAGCAGCTTGACAGGGGGCTACGGAAACACCATATATTTT. Encoded protein: CASSLTGGYGNTIYF. This chain links TRBV5-1 with TRBJ1-3; 9 nucleotides align to TRBD1. V lost 1 base and J lost 4; bases outside the gene matches: 3. The length of the CDR3 is 15 residues. Germline values: CDR1 SGHRS, CDR2 YFSETQ.

This chain uses TRBV18 with TRBJ2-7; 7 bases map to TRBD1. V shed 5 bases, J shed 6 bases, and the junction held 13 bases outside the gene matches. Germline values: CDR1 KGHSH, CDR2 LQKENI. This CDR3 comprises 15 residues. The CDR3 coding sequence is TGTGCCAGCTCATTAACTCTCAGGGGGTTCGGCGAGCAGTACTTC. Translating gives CASSLTLRGFGEQYF. Full variable domain (remainder filled in from reference TRBV18 and TRBJ2-7): NAGVMQNPRHLVRRRGQEARLRCSPMKGHSHVYWYRQLPEEGLKFMVYLQKENIIDESGMPKERFSAEFPKEGPSILRIQQVVRGDSAAYFCASSLTLRGFGEQYFGPGTRLTVT.

This chain links TRBV10-3 with TRBJ2-5; 9 bases are shared with TRBD2. The CDR3 totals 15 residues. Germline CDR1 and CDR2: ENHRY and SYGVKD. V shed 5 bases, J shed 5 bases, and the junction held 9 bases outside the gene matches. The CDR3 DNA is TGTGCCATCAGTACAGTAGCGGGAGTAGAGGAGACCCAGTACTTC. Translated, it gives CAISTVAGVEETQYF.

The J gene is TRBJ2-7, the V gene TRBV11-3, with D unresolved. The CDR3 sequence is 12 residues long. CDR1 SGHNT and CDR2 YENEEA come from the germline V gene. The V end was cut by 5 bases, the J end by 5 bases, with 10 bases between. The CDR3 is CASSRQSDEQYF. Written as DNA, the CDR3 is TGTGCCAGCAGCCGACAAAGCGACGAGCAGTACTTC.

The J gene is TRBJ1-2, the V gene TRBV7-2; D unclear. The length of the CDR3 is 16 residues. Germline CDR1 reads SGHTA; CDR2 reads FQGNSA. The V and J ends lost 6 bases and 2 bases respectively, with 19 bases between them. In DNA, the CDR3 is TGTGCCAGCAGTCCCTTCCAGTCAGTAGAGAACTATGGCTACACCTTC. It encodes CASSPFQSVENYGYTF.

This clone was recorded only once. The genes are TRBV18 and TRBJ2-7; D not resolved. V lost 2 bases and J lost 0, with 5 bases in between. CDR3 length: 13 amino acids. Germline-derived CDR1 and CDR2 are KGHSH and LQKENI. DNA for the CDR3: TGTGCCAGCTCACCAGTCAGCTCCTACGAGCAGTACTTC. Its translation is CASSPVSSYEQYF.

J is TRBJ2-5 and V is TRBV11-3, with a possible D match to TRBD2 (6 bases). The CDR3 is made up of 14 amino acids. From germline, CDR1 is SGHNT and CDR2 YENEEA. Trimming took off 3 bases at V and 5 bases at J, with 13 bases between the two ends. The DNA of the CDR3 is TGTGCCAGCAGCTTCGGGGGACCCGCGGAGACCCAGTACTTC. Translation: CASSFGGPAETQYF.

The rearrangement links TRBV15 to TRBJ2-7; the match to TRBD2 covers 14 bases. V lost 5 bases, J lost 2 bases, and 2 bases stayed unmatched. Germline-derived CDR1 and CDR2 are LNHNV and YYDKDF (reference sequence). CDR3 length: 15 residues. The CDR3 DNA is TGTGCCACCAGCGCGGGACTAGCGGGAGCCTACGAGCAGTACTTC. Translated: CATSAGLAGAYEQYF.

V and J are TRBV11-2 and TRBJ1-1; D gene unclear. Germline V gives CDR1 SGHAT, CDR2 FQNNGV. Trimming stripped 2 bases from V and 6 bases from J, with 10 bases between. This CDR3 is built from 13 residues. In nucleotides, the CDR3 is TGTGCCAGCAGCTTACGATTGGGCTCTGAAGCTTTCTTT. It specifies CASSLRLGSEAFF.

The rearrangement joins TRBV30 to TRBJ1-3; TRBD1 might be the D (6 bases). The CDR3 contains 13 residues. The germline gives CDR1 GTSNPN, CDR2 SVGIG (reference sequence). Trimming pared 4 bases from V and 9 bases from J, leaving 16 bases between. CDR3 coding DNA: TGTGCCTGGACAGGGGATAGGGGGGGCACCATATATTTT. It translates to CAWTGDRGGTIYF.

The J gene is TRBJ2-7, the V gene TRBV2; tentatively, D is TRBD1 (5 bases). The CDR3 loop spans 11 amino acids. CDR1 and CDR2 (germline): SNHLY, FYNNEI. Between the trimmed V and J ends, which lost 6 bases and 2 bases, there was a span of 5 bases. CDR3 amino acids: CASRQAYEQYF. Here the CDR3 DNA reads TGTGCCAGCAGACAGGCCTACGAGCAGTACTTC.

The chain has TRBV7-2 and TRBJ1-1; D is possibly TRBD1 (6 bases). Germline V gene lookup returns CDR1 SGHTA and CDR2 FQGNSA. The ends were cut back, 3 bases at V and 10 bases at J, with 15 bases in the middle. CDR3 length: 13 amino acids. Here the CDR3 reads CASSFTREGGAFF. The CDR3 coding sequence is TGTGCCAGCAGCTTCACCAGGGAAGGGGGAGCTTTCTTT.

The V gene is TRBV7-2, the J gene TRBJ2-7, with D unresolved. Germline V gene lookup returns CDR1 SGHTA and CDR2 FQGNSA. The V end was cut by 1 base, the J end by 6 bases, with 10 bases between. The CDR3 spans 13 residues. The CDR3 spells CASSLVLTGEQYF. The CDR3 DNA reads TGTGCCAGCAGCTTAGTTTTAACCGGCGAGCAGTACTTC.

This chain uses TRBV5-6 with TRBJ2-7; TRBD1 agrees at 7 bases. Unmatched junction bases numbered 3, after V lost 0 bases and J lost 9 bases. Germline V gives CDR1 SGHDT, CDR2 YYEEEE. This CDR3 is built from 12 residues. The CDR3 loop reads CASSLERDRQYF. The DNA for the CDR3 is TGTGCCAGCAGCTTGGAGAGGGACAGGCAGTACTTC.

This chain joins TRBV7-2 and TRBJ2-3; maybe TRBD1 (5 bases). V was cut by 4 bases and J by 3 bases, with 8 bases left in between. This CDR3 has 13 residues. Germline V gives CDR1 SGHTA, CDR2 FQGNSA. The CDR3 region is CASSSRQTDTQYF. CDR3 in DNA: TGTGCCAGCAGCTCCCGACAGACAGATACGCAGTATTTT.

The V gene is TRBV4-1, the J gene TRBJ1-5; no clear D gene. Trimming shortened V by 0 bases and J by 7 bases, and 13 bases separated the two germline ends. Germline V gene data show CDR1 as MGHRA and CDR2 as YSYEKL. The CDR3 spans 15 residues. The CDR3 region is CASSQETSFWQPQHF. The CDR3 DNA is TGCGCCAGCAGCCAAGAGACGTCTTTCTGGCAGCCCCAGCATTTT.

This clone was recorded a few times. The chain links TRBV15 to TRBJ1-6; D may be TRBD1 (6 bases). Germline lookup yields CDR1 LNHNV and CDR2 YYDKDF (reference sequence). V was clipped by 7 bases and J by 7 bases, with 14 bases between them. The CDR3 length is 14 residues. The CDR3 spells CATNRDGGNSPLHF. The CDR3, as DNA: TGTGCCACCAACAGGGACGGTGGGAATTCACCCCTCCACTTT.

The chain recombines TRBV29-1 with TRBJ2-2; no firm D call. Germline CDR1 SQVTM, CDR2 ANQGSEA. With 8 bases removed from V and 4 bases from J, the gap between germline ends came to 14 bases. The length of the CDR3 is 13 residues. The CDR3 region is CSFGRSSTGELFF. CDR3 DNA: TGCAGCTTTGGACGGTCAAGCACCGGGGAGCTGTTTTTT.